This T cell receptor (beta chain) was retrieved from a study of OX40 agonist ivuxolimab in advanced cancers. Study details: As their treatment, patients were administered ivuxolimab, an agonistic anti-OX40 (CD134) antibody.

Sequencing was performed with immunoSEQ multiplex PCR; in TCRdb, only in-frame clones are kept and a portion is missing. The sample includes about 35,000 clones, approximately 79% of them seen just once. The sequence was collected from an adult with an advanced solid tumor such as melanoma, head and neck, liver or kidney cancer. The sample in question was CD4+ or CD8+ T cells sorted from blood, obtained in a trial of the OX40 agonist ivuxolimab.

DNA for the CDR3: TGTGCCAGCAGTTTATCGAGGGCAGATGAGCAGTTCTTC. Its protein product is CASSLSRADEQFF. The chain employs TRBV27 and TRBJ2-1; tentative D call: TRBD2 (5 bases). The germline V gene encodes CDR1 MNHEY and CDR2 SMNVEV (reference sequence). Deletions cut 0 bases from V and 8 bases from J, with 8 bases between. This CDR3 has 13 residues.